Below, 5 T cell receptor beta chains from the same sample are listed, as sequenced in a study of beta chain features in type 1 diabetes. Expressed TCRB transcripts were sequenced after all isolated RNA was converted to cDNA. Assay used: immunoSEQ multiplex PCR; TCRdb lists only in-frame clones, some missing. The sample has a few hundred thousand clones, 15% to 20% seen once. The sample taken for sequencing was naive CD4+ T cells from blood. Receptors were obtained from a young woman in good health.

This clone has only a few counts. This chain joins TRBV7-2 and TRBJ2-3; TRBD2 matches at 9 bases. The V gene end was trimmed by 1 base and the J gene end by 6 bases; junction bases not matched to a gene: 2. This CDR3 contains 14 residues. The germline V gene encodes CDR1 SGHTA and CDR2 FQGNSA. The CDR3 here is CASSLVGLADTQYF. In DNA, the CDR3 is TGTGCCAGCAGCTTAGTGGGACTAGCCGATACGCAGTATTTT.

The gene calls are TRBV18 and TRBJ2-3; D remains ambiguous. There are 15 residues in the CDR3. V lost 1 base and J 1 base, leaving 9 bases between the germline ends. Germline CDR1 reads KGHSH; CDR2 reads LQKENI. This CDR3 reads CASSPRVSGTDTQYF. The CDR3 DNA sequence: TGTGCCAGCTCACCACGGGTCAGCGGCACAGATACGCAGTATTTT. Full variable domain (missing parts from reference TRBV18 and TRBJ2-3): NAGVMQNPRHLVRRRGQEARLRCSPMKGHSHVYWYRQLPEEGLKFMVYLQKENIIDESGMPKERFSAEFPKEGPSILRIQQVVRGDSAAYFCASSPRVSGTDTQYFGPGTRLTVL.

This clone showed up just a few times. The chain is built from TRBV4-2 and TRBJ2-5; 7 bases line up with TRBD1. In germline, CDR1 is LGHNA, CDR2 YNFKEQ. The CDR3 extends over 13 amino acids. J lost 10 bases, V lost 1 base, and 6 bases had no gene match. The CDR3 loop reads CASSQGAQGVQYF. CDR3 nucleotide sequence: TGTGCCAGCAGCCAAGGGGCCCAGGGGGTCCAGTACTTC.

This CDR3 is CAISDRAGGASNQPQHF. Here the CDR3 DNA reads TGTGCCATCAGTGATCGGGCAGGGGGCGCGAGCAATCAGCCCCAGCATTTT. The chain couples TRBV10-3 to TRBJ1-5, with 8 bases that match TRBD1. The V gene end was trimmed by 3 bases and the J gene end by 1 base; junction bases not matched to a gene: 8. Germline CDR1 ENHRY, CDR2 SYGVKD. The CDR3 is 17 amino acids.

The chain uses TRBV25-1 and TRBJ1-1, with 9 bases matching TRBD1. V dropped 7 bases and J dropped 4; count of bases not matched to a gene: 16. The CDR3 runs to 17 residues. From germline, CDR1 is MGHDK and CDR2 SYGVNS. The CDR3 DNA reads TGTGCCAGCAACGCGGTGACAGGGGGTGGAGGCGGCACTGAAGCTTTCTTT. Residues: CASNAVTGGGGGTEAFF.